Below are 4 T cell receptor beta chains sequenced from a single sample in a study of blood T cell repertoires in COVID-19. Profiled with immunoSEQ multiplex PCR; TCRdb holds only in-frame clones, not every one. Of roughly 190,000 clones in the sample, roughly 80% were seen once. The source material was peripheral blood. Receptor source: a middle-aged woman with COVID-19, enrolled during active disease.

In nucleotides, the CDR3 is TGTGCCAGCAGCTTAGTCGGGGGACTTGTCTACAATGAGCAGTTCTTC. It translates to CASSLVGGLVYNEQFF. The V call is TRBV11-2, the J call TRBJ2-1; perhaps TRBD2 as D (6 bases). Looked up from germline, CDR1 is SGHAT and CDR2 is FQNNGV. The CDR3 has 16 amino acids. Trimming removed 1 base at V and 3 bases at J, with 13 bases between.

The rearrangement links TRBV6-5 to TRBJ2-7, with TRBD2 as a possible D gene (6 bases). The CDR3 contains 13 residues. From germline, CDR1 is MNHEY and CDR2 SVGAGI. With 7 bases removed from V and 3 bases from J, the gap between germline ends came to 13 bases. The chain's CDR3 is CASNSAGFYEQYF. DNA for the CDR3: TGTGCCAGCAATTCGGCGGGGTTCTACGAGCAGTACTTC.

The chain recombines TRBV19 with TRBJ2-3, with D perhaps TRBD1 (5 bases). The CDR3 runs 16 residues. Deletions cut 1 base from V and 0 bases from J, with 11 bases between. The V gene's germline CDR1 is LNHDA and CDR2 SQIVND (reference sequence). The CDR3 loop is CASSIVRQTSTDTQYF. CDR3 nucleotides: TGTGCCAGTAGTATAGTAAGACAGACTAGCACAGATACGCAGTATTTT.

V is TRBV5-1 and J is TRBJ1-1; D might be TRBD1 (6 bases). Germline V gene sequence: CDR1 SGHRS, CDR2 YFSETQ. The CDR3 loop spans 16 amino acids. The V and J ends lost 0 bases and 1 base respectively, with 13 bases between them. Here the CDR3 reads CASSLVQGWKNTEAFF. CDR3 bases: TGCGCCAGCAGCTTGGTACAGGGTTGGAAGAACACTGAAGCTTTCTTT.